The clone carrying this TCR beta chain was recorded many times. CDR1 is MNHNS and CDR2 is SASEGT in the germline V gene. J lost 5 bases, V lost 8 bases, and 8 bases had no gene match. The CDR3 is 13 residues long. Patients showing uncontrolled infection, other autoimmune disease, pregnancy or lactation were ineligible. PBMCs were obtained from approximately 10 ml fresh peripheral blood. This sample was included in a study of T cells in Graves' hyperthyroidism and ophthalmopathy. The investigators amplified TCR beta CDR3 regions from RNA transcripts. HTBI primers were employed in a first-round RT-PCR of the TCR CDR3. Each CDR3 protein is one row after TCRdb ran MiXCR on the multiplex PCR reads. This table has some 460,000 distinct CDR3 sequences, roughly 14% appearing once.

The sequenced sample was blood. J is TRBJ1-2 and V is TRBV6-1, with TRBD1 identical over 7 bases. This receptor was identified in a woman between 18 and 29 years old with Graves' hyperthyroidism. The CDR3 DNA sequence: TGTGCCAGCCATGCAGGGGGTCTGTATGGCTACACCTTC. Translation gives CASHAGGLYGYTF.